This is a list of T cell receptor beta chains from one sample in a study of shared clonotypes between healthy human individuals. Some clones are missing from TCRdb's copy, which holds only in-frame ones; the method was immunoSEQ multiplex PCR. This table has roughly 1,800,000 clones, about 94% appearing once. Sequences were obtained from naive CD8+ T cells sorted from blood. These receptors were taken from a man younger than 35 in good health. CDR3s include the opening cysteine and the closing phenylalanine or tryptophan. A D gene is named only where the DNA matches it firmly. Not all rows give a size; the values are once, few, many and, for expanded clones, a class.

DNA: TGTGCCAGCAGTTTCTCCGTATACAATGAGCAGTTCTTC; CDR3: CASSFSVYNEQFF; J: TRBJ2-1; D: -; V: TRBV27; size: -
DNA: TGTGCCAGCAGCTTAGCGTGGGAATACGAGCAGTACTTC; CDR3: CASSLAWEYEQYF; J: TRBJ2-7; D: -; V: TRBV7-2; size: -
DNA: TGCGCCAGCAAACCAGGGACAGGGCCCCTCTATGGCTACACCTTC; CDR3: CASKPGTGPLYGYTF; J: TRBJ1-2; D: TRBD1; V: TRBV5-1; size: -
DNA: TGTGCCAGCAGCTTAGCGTGGAATGAGCAGTTCTTC; CDR3: CASSLAWNEQFF; J: TRBJ2-1; D: -; V: TRBV7-2; size: once
DNA: TGTGCCAGCAGCCGTCGATCTAGCGGGGAGCTAGCCAAAAACATTCAGTACTTC; CDR3: CASSRRSSGELAKNIQYF; J: TRBJ2-4; D: TRBD2; V: TRBV7-2; size: once
DNA: TGTGCCATCAGGGACACAGGGCTGTACGAGCAGTACTTC; CDR3: CAIRDTGLYEQYF; J: TRBJ2-7; D: -; V: TRBV10-3; size: once
DNA: TGTGCCAGCAGTTTGGCCCCAGACTATGGCTACACCTTC; CDR3: CASSLAPDYGYTF; J: TRBJ1-2; D: -; V: TRBV28; size: -
DNA: TGTGCCAGTAGTATAGTTAGCGGGGGGGCAAGCCAAGAGACCCAGTACTTC; CDR3: CASSIVSGGASQETQYF; J: TRBJ2-5; D: TRBD2; V: TRBV19; size: -
DNA: TGCGCCAGCAGCCCGGGACAGGGAACGATCGGAAACACCATATATTTT; CDR3: CASSPGQGTIGNTIYF; J: TRBJ1-3; D: TRBD1; V: TRBV5-1; size: -
DNA: TGTGCCAGCAGCTTAAATCCCCAGGGGGCTTTGGATGAGCAGTTCTTC; CDR3: CASSLNPQGALDEQFF; J: TRBJ2-1; D: TRBD1; V: TRBV13; size: -
DNA: TGTGCCAGCAGCTTGGAACTAGCGGGAAACAATGAGCAGTTCTTC; CDR3: CASSLELAGNNEQFF; J: TRBJ2-1; D: TRBD2; V: TRBV5-6; size: -
DNA: TGTGCCAGCAGTTATACCCAGGGGCCGAACACTGAAGCTTTCTTT; CDR3: CASSYTQGPNTEAFF; J: TRBJ1-1; D: -; V: TRBV6-5; size: -
DNA: TGCGCCAGCACCCTCCGACAGGGTACGTCCTACGAGCAGTACTTC; CDR3: CASTLRQGTSYEQYF; J: TRBJ2-7; D: TRBD1; V: TRBV4-1; size: -
DNA: TGTGCCAGCAGCTTGCCAGGGGCCTACGAGCAGTACTTC; CDR3: CASSLPGAYEQYF; J: TRBJ2-7; D: -; V: TRBV7-9; size: few
DNA: TGTGCCTGGAGTTCAGTCATGAACACTGAAGCTTTCTTT; CDR3: CAWSSVMNTEAFF; J: TRBJ1-1; D: -; V: TRBV30; size: -
DNA: TGTGCCAGCAGCCCTCTAGGCGGCTACAATGAGCAGTTCTTC; CDR3: CASSPLGGYNEQFF; J: TRBJ2-1; D: -; V: TRBV9; size: -
DNA: TGTGCCAGCAGCTTTCAGGGGGCCCTCTATGGCTACACCTTC; CDR3: CASSFQGALYGYTF; J: TRBJ1-2; D: TRBD1; V: TRBV27; size: -
DNA: TGTGCCAGCAGCTTGTCATCTACAGGGATATATGGCTACACCTTC; CDR3: CASSLSSTGIYGYTF; J: TRBJ1-2; D: -; V: TRBV5-4; size: -
DNA: TGTGCCAGCTGGACGGGGACTGAAGCTTTCTTT; CDR3: CASWTGTEAFF; J: TRBJ1-1; D: -; V: TRBV19; size: -
DNA: TGCGCCAGCAGCCACCCCTGGGCGTCCCAGGAGGAAAAACTGTTTTTT; CDR3: CASSHPWASQEEKLFF; J: TRBJ1-4; D: -; V: TRBV4-1; size: -
DNA: TGTGCCAGCTCACCCATGGGACAGGGAAGATACGAGCAGTACTTC; CDR3: CASSPMGQGRYEQYF; J: TRBJ2-7; D: TRBD1; V: TRBV18; size: -
DNA: TGTGCCAGCAGTGGAGGACAGGGGGGGCCCTATGGCTACACCTTC; CDR3: CASSGGQGGPYGYTF; J: TRBJ1-2; D: TRBD1; V: TRBV2; size: -
DNA: TGTGCCAGTTCGGGGAACGAGCAGTACTTC; CDR3: CASSGNEQYF; J: TRBJ2-7; D: -; V: TRBV5-8; size: -
DNA: TGTGCCAGCAGTGGACAGGGTTGGAACACTGAAGCTTTCTTT; CDR3: CASSGQGWNTEAFF; J: TRBJ1-1; D: TRBD1; V: TRBV6-1; size: once
DNA: TGTGCCAGCAGCGTCCCGACCCACGCACCCGTGGACACCGGGGAGCTGTTTTTT; CDR3: CASSVPTHAPVDTGELFF; J: TRBJ2-2; D: -; V: TRBV9; size: -
DNA: TGTGCCAGCCGAAGGGGACCCTACGAGCAGTACTTC; CDR3: CASRRGPYEQYF; J: TRBJ2-7; D: -; V: TRBV5-6; size: -
DNA: TGCGCCAGCAGCCAAGACGGACAGGGACATAGCAATCAGCCCCAGCATTTT; CDR3: CASSQDGQGHSNQPQHF; J: TRBJ1-5; D: TRBD1; V: TRBV4-1; size: -
DNA: TGTGCCAGCAGTTTATTCCAGGGGTCGGTCACAGATACGCAGTATTTT; CDR3: CASSLFQGSVTDTQYF; J: TRBJ2-3; D: -; V: TRBV27; size: -
DNA: TGTGCCAGCAGCACCGGGACTAGCCAACCCGAGACCCAGTACTTC; CDR3: CASSTGTSQPETQYF; J: TRBJ2-5; D: TRBD2; V: TRBV7-8; size: -
DNA: TGTGCCAGCAGTTCGACTAGCGGAGAAGAGACCCAGTACTTC; CDR3: CASSSTSGEETQYF; J: TRBJ2-5; D: TRBD2; V: TRBV7-9; size: few
DNA: TGTGCCAGCAGGACGGTTTATGGGGCGGGGGCCGAGATGGATACGCAGTATTTT; CDR3: CASRTVYGAGAEMDTQYF; J: TRBJ2-3; D: -; V: TRBV28; size: -
DNA: TGCAGCGCGGTAGCTGAAAACATTCAGTACTTC; CDR3: CSAVAENIQYF; J: TRBJ2-4; D: -; V: TRBV29-1; size: -
DNA: TGCGCCAGCAGCCCCTCCCCTAGCGACGAGCAGTTCTTC; CDR3: CASSPSPSDEQFF; J: TRBJ2-1; D: -; V: TRBV5-1; size: -
DNA: TGCAGTGCTCCCCACCCGGATGAGCAGTTCTTC; CDR3: CSAPHPDEQFF; J: TRBJ2-1; D: -; V: TRBV20-1; size: -
DNA: TGTGCCATCAGTGAGTCTTCCGGAAACACCATATATTTT; CDR3: CAISESSGNTIYF; J: TRBJ1-3; D: -; V: TRBV10-3; size: -
DNA: TGCGCCAGCAGTGAGCCGATGGGCACTGAAGCTTTCTTT; CDR3: CASSEPMGTEAFF; J: TRBJ1-1; D: -; V: TRBV10-2; size: -
DNA: TGTGCCAGCAGCCGCACGATCGGGGTCGACTCCTACGAGCAGTACTTC; CDR3: CASSRTIGVDSYEQYF; J: TRBJ2-7; D: -; V: TRBV13; size: -
DNA: TGTGCCAGCACCGGGACTTTGGGGACCACCGGGGAGCTGTTTTTT; CDR3: CASTGTLGTTGELFF; J: TRBJ2-2; D: -; V: TRBV28; size: -
DNA: TGTGCCACCAGCAGTGGACTAGGCAATGAGCAGTTCTTC; CDR3: CATSSGLGNEQFF; J: TRBJ2-1; D: TRBD2; V: TRBV15; size: -
DNA: TGTGCCAGCAGCCTCTACTTTGGGTCTAGCGGGGACTACGAGCAGTACTTC; CDR3: CASSLYFGSSGDYEQYF; J: TRBJ2-7; D: TRBD2; V: TRBV7-9; size: -
DNA: TGTGCCAGCAGCCAAGATGGAGCAGGGGGACAGTTACCTTATGGCTACACCTTC; CDR3: CASSQDGAGGQLPYGYTF; J: TRBJ1-2; D: TRBD1; V: TRBV14; size: -
DNA: TGTGCCAGCAGCCCCCAGCCGGGTACCTACGAGCAGTACTTC; CDR3: CASSPQPGTYEQYF; J: TRBJ2-7; D: -; V: TRBV13; size: -
DNA: TGCAGCGTCGAACCGACAGGGGGTTACGAGCAGTACTTC; CDR3: CSVEPTGGYEQYF; J: TRBJ2-7; D: TRBD1; V: TRBV29-1; size: -
DNA: TGTGCCAGCAGCGAAACAGGGGGACCAGCCAAAAACATTCAGTACTTC; CDR3: CASSETGGPAKNIQYF; J: TRBJ2-4; D: TRBD1; V: TRBV7-9; size: -
DNA: TGTGCCAGCAGCTACGGGCCGGTTAACGAGCAGTACTTC; CDR3: CASSYGPVNEQYF; J: TRBJ2-7; D: -; V: TRBV6-5; size: -
DNA: TGCGCCAGCAGCCAAGGACTAGCGGGAAATGAGCAGTTCTTC; CDR3: CASSQGLAGNEQFF; J: TRBJ2-1; D: TRBD2; V: TRBV4-3; size: -
DNA: TGTGCCAGCAGCTCCCTTTTATTAGGTAGTTTCTCCTACGAGCAGTACTTC; CDR3: CASSSLLLGSFSYEQYF; J: TRBJ2-7; D: -; V: TRBV28; size: -
DNA: TGCAGTGCTAGCGGGAACGAGCAGTACTTC; CDR3: CSASGNEQYF; J: TRBJ2-7; D: -; V: TRBV20-1; size: -
DNA: TGTGCCAGCGGTACCCCGGGGGGCGACAATGAGCAGTTCTTC; CDR3: CASGTPGGDNEQFF; J: TRBJ2-1; D: -; V: TRBV6-5; size: -
DNA: TGTGCCAGCAGCCTGACAGGGGGCCCCGACGAAGCTTTCTTT; CDR3: CASSLTGGPDEAFF; J: TRBJ1-1; D: TRBD1; V: TRBV7-3; size: -
DNA: TGCGCCAGCAGCCATCCGGGGGGGCACGAGCAGTACTTC; CDR3: CASSHPGGHEQYF; J: TRBJ2-7; D: TRBD2; V: TRBV4-1; size: -
DNA: TGCGCCAGCAGCTTGGGCGACGTTTGGGAGACCCAGTACTTC; CDR3: CASSLGDVWETQYF; J: TRBJ2-5; D: -; V: TRBV5-1; size: -
DNA: TGTGCCAGCGGGGGGGCCGAAGCCGGGGAGCTGTTTTTT; CDR3: CASGGAEAGELFF; J: TRBJ2-2; D: -; V: TRBV27; size: -
DNA: TGTGCCAGCAGCTTCGCAGGGTCCTACGAGCAGTACTTC; CDR3: CASSFAGSYEQYF; J: TRBJ2-7; D: -; V: TRBV11-2; size: -
DNA: TGTGCCAGCAGCCTACGACAGGGGAACACCGGGGAGCTGTTTTTT; CDR3: CASSLRQGNTGELFF; J: TRBJ2-2; D: TRBD1; V: TRBV7-6; size: -
DNA: TGTGCCAGCAGCCTTCGCACCGCCTACGAGCAGTACTTC; CDR3: CASSLRTAYEQYF; J: TRBJ2-7; D: -; V: TRBV11-2; size: once
DNA: TGTGCCAGCAGCTGGGCCTACGAAGAGACCCAGTACTTC; CDR3: CASSWAYEETQYF; J: TRBJ2-5; D: -; V: TRBV5-6; size: -
DNA: TGTGCCAGCAGCGTAGCTACGGGGGGATTGGCCGGGGAGCTGTTTTTT; CDR3: CASSVATGGLAGELFF; J: TRBJ2-2; D: TRBD2; V: TRBV9; size: -
DNA: TGTGCCAGCAGTTTAGGAGGGACAAGCAATCAGCCCCAGCATTTT; CDR3: CASSLGGTSNQPQHF; J: TRBJ1-5; D: -; V: TRBV28; size: -